Listed below are T cell receptor beta chains from one sample, sequenced in a study of control samples from healthy donors and cancer patients. Clones were sequenced by immunoSEQ multiplex PCR, and TCRdb holds only the in-frame ones, with some missing. The repertoire holds 88,000 or so clones, with just under 95% as singletons. The sample comprised blood. The receptors shown here come from a woman between 18 and 29 years old in good health. CDR3s include the opening cysteine and the closing phenylalanine or tryptophan. Each record gives: V gene, J gene, clone size, D gene, CDR3 DNA, CDR3 protein. The D gene is left open where the match is weak. Size is stated for part of the rows, as once, few or many counts, or as a class when the clone is expanded.

V: TRBV4-2; J: TRBJ1-5; size: NA; D: NA; DNA: TGTGCCAGCAGCCAAGAGGGGGAGGGAAGCAATCAGCCCCAGCATTTT; CDR3: CASSQEGEGSNQPQHF
V: TRBV7-2; J: TRBJ2-1; size: NA; D: TRBD1; DNA: TGTGCCAGCAGCTTCCCGGGACAGGGGCCTAATGAGCAGTTCTTC; CDR3: CASSFPGQGPNEQFF
V: TRBV15; J: TRBJ1-1; size: NA; D: NA; DNA: TGTGCCACCGGCGGCCGGGGTAGCACTGAAGCTTTCTTT; CDR3: CATGGRGSTEAFF
V: TRBV11-2; J: TRBJ2-3; size: NA; D: TRBD2; DNA: TGTGCCAGCAGCCCCCGGGGAGGGAACACAGATACGCAGTATTTT; CDR3: CASSPRGGNTDTQYF
V: TRBV5-8; J: TRBJ1-2; size: NA; D: NA; DNA: TGTGCCAGCAGCTTGCCACGGAACTATGGCTACACCTTC; CDR3: CASSLPRNYGYTF
V: TRBV7-2; J: TRBJ1-1; size: NA; D: NA; DNA: TGTGCCAGCAGCTTAGTATTTGGGAACACTGAAGCTTTCTTT; CDR3: CASSLVFGNTEAFF
V: TRBV10-2; J: TRBJ1-1; size: NA; D: NA; DNA: TGCGCCAGCAGTGTGGGGGTGTCCAGGGGTGAAGCTTTCTTT; CDR3: CASSVGVSRGEAFF
V: TRBV20-1; J: TRBJ1-5; size: NA; D: NA; DNA: TGCAGTGCTAGTCGCAGCAATCAGCCCCAGCATTTT; CDR3: CSASRSNQPQHF
V: TRBV7-9; J: TRBJ1-6; size: NA; D: NA; DNA: TGTGCCAGCAGCTTTTTGGGCGGCCGGAATTCACCCCTCCACTTT; CDR3: CASSFLGGRNSPLHF
V: TRBV6-2/TRBV6-3; J: TRBJ1-1; size: once; D: NA; DNA: TGTGCCAGCAGTTACTCGGGGGTCGGGAGAACTGAAGCTTTCTTT; CDR3: CASSYSGVGRTEAFF
V: TRBV12-3/TRBV12-4; J: TRBJ1-5; size: NA; D: NA; DNA: TGTGCCAGCAGTTTGAGGGATCGACAGCCCCAGCATTTT; CDR3: CASSLRDRQPQHF
V: TRBV6-6; J: TRBJ1-6; size: NA; D: NA; DNA: TGTGCCAGCAGTTACTTTACTGCTGAGAATTCACCCCTCCACTTT; CDR3: CASSYFTAENSPLHF
V: TRBV27; J: TRBJ2-1; size: NA; D: TRBD2; DNA: TGTGCCAGCAGTTTACTAGCGGGCCACTACAATGAGCAGTTCTTC; CDR3: CASSLLAGHYNEQFF
V: TRBV18; J: TRBJ2-5; size: NA; D: NA; DNA: TGTGCCAGCTCATGGGCAAGGGGAGAGACCCAGTACTTC; CDR3: CASSWARGETQYF
V: TRBV25-1; J: TRBJ1-2; size: NA; D: NA; DNA: TGTGCCAGCAGTGAATATTATTTTTCGGGCGTCTATGGCTACACCTTC; CDR3: CASSEYYFSGVYGYTF
V: TRBV2; J: TRBJ1-6; size: NA; D: NA; DNA: TGTGCCAGCAGGGTGGACGCCAATTCACCCCTCCACTTT; CDR3: CASRVDANSPLHF
V: TRBV6-2/TRBV6-3; J: TRBJ2-4; size: NA; D: NA; DNA: TGTGCCAGCAGTTACGATGGACAGTCGACTAGCCGACAAAACATTCAGTACTTC; CDR3: CASSYDGQSTSRQNIQYF
V: TRBV11-2; J: TRBJ2-3; size: NA; D: NA; DNA: TGTGCCAGCAGCCCGCGGGCCCCGAGGACAGATACGCAGTATTTT; CDR3: CASSPRAPRTDTQYF
V: TRBV18; J: TRBJ1-1; size: NA; D: TRBD1; DNA: TGTGCCAGCTTCGGACAGGGCACTGAAGCTTTCTTT; CDR3: CASFGQGTEAFF
V: TRBV4-3; J: TRBJ2-7; size: NA; D: TRBD1; DNA: TGCGCCAGCAGCAGACGGGACAGTAGGGACGAGCAGTACTTC; CDR3: CASSRRDSRDEQYF
V: TRBV28; J: TRBJ2-7; size: once; D: NA; DNA: TGTGCCAGCAGTGAGTCAAGGACCGTGACCTACGAGCAGTACTTC; CDR3: CASSESRTVTYEQYF
V: TRBV9; J: TRBJ2-1; size: NA; D: TRBD2; DNA: TGTGCCAGCAGCGTAGTGGGTACGGTAGCGGGAGGGATTGAGCAGTTCTTC; CDR3: CASSVVGTVAGGIEQFF
V: TRBV28; J: TRBJ2-7; size: NA; D: TRBD2; DNA: TGTGCCAGCAGTATACCCGGGACTAGCGGCGAGCAGTACTTC; CDR3: CASSIPGTSGEQYF
V: TRBV18; J: TRBJ2-5; size: NA; D: NA; DNA: TGTGCCAGCTCACCCCAACGAGCGGGTACTGAGACCCAGTACTTC; CDR3: CASSPQRAGTETQYF
V: TRBV9; J: TRBJ2-7; size: NA; D: TRBD2; DNA: TGTGCCAGCAGCAACACGGGACTAGCCGTCAACGAGCAGTACTTC; CDR3: CASSNTGLAVNEQYF
V: TRBV28; J: TRBJ2-5; size: once; D: NA; DNA: TGTGCCAGCAGTCACTGGTTTTTGCCCGGGGAAAACCAAGAGACCCAGTACTTC; CDR3: CASSHWFLPGENQETQYF
V: TRBV7-7; J: TRBJ1-3; size: NA; D: TRBD1; DNA: TGTGCTAGCAGCGAAGGGACAGCCACCCACTCTGGAAACACCATATATTTT; CDR3: CASSEGTATHSGNTIYF
V: TRBV12-3/TRBV12-4; J: TRBJ1-1; size: NA; D: NA; DNA: TGTGCCAGCATACGGGGGCCGGGCACTGAAGCTTTCTTT; CDR3: CASIRGPGTEAFF
V: TRBV27; J: TRBJ1-1; size: NA; D: NA; DNA: TGTGCCAGCAGTGTATCTTGGAGGGGGACGGGGCAGGGCACTGAAGCTTTCTTT; CDR3: CASSVSWRGTGQGTEAFF
V: TRBV12-3/TRBV12-4; J: TRBJ1-1; size: NA; D: NA; DNA: TGTGCCAGCACCGCCAGTAACACTGAAGCTTTCTTT; CDR3: CASTASNTEAFF
V: TRBV2; J: TRBJ2-2; size: NA; D: NA; DNA: TGTGCCAGCAGTGAAGGCTTACTGAACACCGGGGAGCTGTTTTTT; CDR3: CASSEGLLNTGELFF